This T cell receptor beta chain was observed in a study of neurological immune-mediated disorders. For the study at large: Relapsing-remitting disease was seen in about 90% of the roughly 35 multiple sclerosis patients, and secondary progressive disease was seen in 3. Overall study results and limits: When repertoires were grouped phylogenetically, those of 18 of 34 multiple sclerosis patients fell into one related-CDR3 cluster, a possible signature.

Unsorted libraries used 2 million PBMCs kept at -80 degrees C. The germline V and J ends were trimmed by 7 bases and 8 bases, with 20 bases remaining between them. Per the germline V gene, CDR1 is DFQATT and CDR2 is SNEGSKA (reference sequence). This CDR3 is 13 amino acids long. cDNA was made by 5'RACE with 10-nucleotide random UMIs. TCRdb analysed the 5' RACE reads with MiXCR anew, one entry per CDR3 protein. The profile shows around 50,000 distinct CDR3 sequences, under 4.5% of them singletons. In its sample, this clonotype was seen many times. Its specificity is unknown. The sequence was obtained from a woman aged 30 to 39 with multiple sclerosis. The specimen sequenced was PBMCs. V usage is TRBV20-1 and J usage is TRBJ1-2; no clear D gene. Here the CDR3 reads CSVKGPGLAGYTF. The CDR3 coding sequence is TGCAGTGTCAAAGGGCCGGGATTAGCGGGCTACACCTTC.